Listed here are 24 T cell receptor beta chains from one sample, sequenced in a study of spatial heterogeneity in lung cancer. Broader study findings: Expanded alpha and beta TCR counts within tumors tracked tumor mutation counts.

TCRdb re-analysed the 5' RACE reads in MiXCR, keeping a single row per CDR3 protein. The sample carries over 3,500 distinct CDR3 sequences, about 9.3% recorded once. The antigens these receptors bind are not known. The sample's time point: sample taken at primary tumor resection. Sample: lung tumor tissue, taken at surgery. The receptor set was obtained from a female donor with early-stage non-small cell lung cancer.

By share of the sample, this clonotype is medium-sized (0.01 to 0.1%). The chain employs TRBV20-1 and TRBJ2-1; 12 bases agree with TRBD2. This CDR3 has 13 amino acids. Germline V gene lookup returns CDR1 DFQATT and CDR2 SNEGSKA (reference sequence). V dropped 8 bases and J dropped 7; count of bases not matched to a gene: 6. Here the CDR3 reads CSPLGLAGNEQFF. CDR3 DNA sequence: TGCAGTCCACTCGGACTAGCGGGGAATGAGCAGTTCTTC.

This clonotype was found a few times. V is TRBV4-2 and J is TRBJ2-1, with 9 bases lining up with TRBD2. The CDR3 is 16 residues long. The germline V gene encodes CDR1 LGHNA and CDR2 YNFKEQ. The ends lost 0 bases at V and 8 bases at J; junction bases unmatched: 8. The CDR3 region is CASSQDWLAGIDEQFF. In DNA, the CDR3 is TGTGCCAGCAGCCAAGATTGGCTAGCGGGGATCGATGAGCAGTTCTTC.

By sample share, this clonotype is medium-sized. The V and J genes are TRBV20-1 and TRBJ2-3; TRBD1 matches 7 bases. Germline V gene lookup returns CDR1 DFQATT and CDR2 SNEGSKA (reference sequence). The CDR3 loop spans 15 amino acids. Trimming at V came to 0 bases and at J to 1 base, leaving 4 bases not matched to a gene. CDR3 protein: CSARDRGYGTDTQYF. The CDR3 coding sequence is TGCAGTGCTAGAGACAGGGGGTACGGCACAGATACGCAGTATTTT.

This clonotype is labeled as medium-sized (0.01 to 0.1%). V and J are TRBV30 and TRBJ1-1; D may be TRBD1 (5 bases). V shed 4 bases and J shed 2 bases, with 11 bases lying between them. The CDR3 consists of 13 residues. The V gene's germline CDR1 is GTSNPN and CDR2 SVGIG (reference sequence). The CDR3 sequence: CAWTEGYNTEAFF. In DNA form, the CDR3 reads TGTGCCTGGACGGAGGGGTACAACACTGAAGCTTTCTTT. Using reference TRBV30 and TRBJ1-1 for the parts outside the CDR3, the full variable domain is SQTIHQWPATLVQPVGSPLSLECTVEGTSNPNLYWYRQAAGRGLQLLFYSVGIGQISSEVPQNLSASRPQDRQFILSSKKLLLSDSGFYLCAWTEGYNTEAFFGQGTRLTVV.

The CDR3 reads CAWSTGVTGNTIYF. For the CDR3, the DNA is TGTGCCTGGAGTACAGGGGTGACTGGAAACACCATATATTTT. The chain joins TRBV30 to TRBJ1-3; TRBD1 aligns across 7 bases. The CDR3 is 14 amino acids. Germline CDR1 and CDR2: GTSNPN and SVGIG (reference sequence). V lost 2 bases and J lost 2; bases outside the gene matches: 3.

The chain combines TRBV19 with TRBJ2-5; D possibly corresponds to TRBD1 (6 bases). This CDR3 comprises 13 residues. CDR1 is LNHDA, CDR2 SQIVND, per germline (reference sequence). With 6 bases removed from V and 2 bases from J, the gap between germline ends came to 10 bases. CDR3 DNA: TGTGCCAGTAGCTGGACAGCTCAAGAGACCCAGTACTTC. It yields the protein CASSWTAQETQYF.

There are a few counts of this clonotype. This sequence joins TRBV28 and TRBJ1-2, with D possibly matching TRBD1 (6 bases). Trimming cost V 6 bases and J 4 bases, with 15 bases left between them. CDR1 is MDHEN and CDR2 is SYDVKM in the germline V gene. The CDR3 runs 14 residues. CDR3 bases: TGTGCCAGCAGCCGGGGGGCCGAGGCCTATGGCTACACCTTC. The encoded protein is CASSRGAEAYGYTF.

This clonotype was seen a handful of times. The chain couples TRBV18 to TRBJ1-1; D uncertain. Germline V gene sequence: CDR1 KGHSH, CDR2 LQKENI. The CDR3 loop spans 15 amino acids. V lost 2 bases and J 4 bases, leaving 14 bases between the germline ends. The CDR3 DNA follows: TGTGCCAGCTCACCAAGACGAGGCAGCGGCACTGAAGCTTTCTTT. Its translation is CASSPRRGSGTEAFF.

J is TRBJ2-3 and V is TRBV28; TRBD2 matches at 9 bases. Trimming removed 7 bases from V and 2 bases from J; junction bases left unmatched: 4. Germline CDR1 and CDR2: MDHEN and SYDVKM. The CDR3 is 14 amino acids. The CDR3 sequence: CASTLGLATDTQYF. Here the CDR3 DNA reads TGTGCCAGCACATTGGGACTAGCCACAGATACGCAGTATTTT.

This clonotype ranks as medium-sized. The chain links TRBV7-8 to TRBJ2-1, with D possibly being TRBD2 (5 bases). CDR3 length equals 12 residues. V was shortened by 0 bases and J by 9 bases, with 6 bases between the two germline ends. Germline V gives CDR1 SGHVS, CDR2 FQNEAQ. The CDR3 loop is CASSLAGGEQFF. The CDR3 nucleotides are TGTGCCAGCAGCTTAGCCGGAGGTGAGCAGTTCTTC.

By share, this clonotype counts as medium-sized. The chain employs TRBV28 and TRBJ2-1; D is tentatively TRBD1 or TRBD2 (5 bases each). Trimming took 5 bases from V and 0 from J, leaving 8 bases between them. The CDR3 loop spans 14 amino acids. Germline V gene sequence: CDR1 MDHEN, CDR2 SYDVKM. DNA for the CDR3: TGTGCCAGCAGTCCTGGGGGCTCCTACAATGAGCAGTTCTTC. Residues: CASSPGGSYNEQFF.

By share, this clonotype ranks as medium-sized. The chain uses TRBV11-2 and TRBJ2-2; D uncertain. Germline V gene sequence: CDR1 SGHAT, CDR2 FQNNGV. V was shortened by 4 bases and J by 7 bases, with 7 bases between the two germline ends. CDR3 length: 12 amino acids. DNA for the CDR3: TGTGCCAGCAGCTCCGGTGGCGGGGAGCTGTTTTTT. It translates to CASSSGGGELFF. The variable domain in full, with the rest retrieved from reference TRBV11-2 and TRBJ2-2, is EAGVAQSPRYKIIEKRQSVAFWCNPISGHATLYWYQQILGQGPKLLIQFQNNGVVDDSQLPKDRFSAERLKGVDSTLKIQPAKLEDSAVYLCASSSGGGELFFGEGSRLTVL.

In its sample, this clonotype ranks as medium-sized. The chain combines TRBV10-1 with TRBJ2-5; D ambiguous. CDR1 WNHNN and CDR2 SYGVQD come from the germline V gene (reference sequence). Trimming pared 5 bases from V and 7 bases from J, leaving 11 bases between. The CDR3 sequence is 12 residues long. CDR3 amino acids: CASSPGVGTQYF. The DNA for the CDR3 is TGCGCCAGCAGTCCGGGCGTGGGGACCCAGTACTTC.

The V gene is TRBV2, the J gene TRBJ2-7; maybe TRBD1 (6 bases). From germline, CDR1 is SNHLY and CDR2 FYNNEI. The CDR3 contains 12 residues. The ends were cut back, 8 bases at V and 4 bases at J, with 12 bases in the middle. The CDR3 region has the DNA TGTGCCAGCGGGCGTACAGGGTACGAGCAGTACTTC. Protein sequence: CASGRTGYEQYF.

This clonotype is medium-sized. The CDR3 DNA is TGCAGCCCCTCGCCTGACAAGAACACTGAAGCTTTCTTT. The encoded protein is CSPSPDKNTEAFF. The rearrangement joins TRBV29-1 to TRBJ1-1; D gene unclear. The CDR3 extends over 13 amino acids. The germline CDR1 and CDR2 sequences are SQVTM and ANQGSEA. Trimming stripped 8 bases from V and 1 base from J, with 14 bases between. The full variable domain, its missing parts supplied by reference TRBV29-1 and TRBJ1-1, is SAVISQKPSRDICQRGTSLTIQCQVDSQVTMMFWYRQQPGQSLTLIATANQGSEATYESGFVIDKFPISRPNLTFSTLTVSNMSPEDSSIYLCSPSPDKNTEAFFGQGTRLTVV.

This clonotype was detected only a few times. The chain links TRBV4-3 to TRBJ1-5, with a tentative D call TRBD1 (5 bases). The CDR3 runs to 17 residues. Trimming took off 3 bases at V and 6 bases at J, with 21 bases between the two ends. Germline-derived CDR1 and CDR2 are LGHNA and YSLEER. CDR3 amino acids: CASSQEATGGRRQPQHF. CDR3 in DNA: TGCGCCAGCAGCCAGGAAGCGACGGGGGGGAGGCGTCAGCCCCAGCATTTT.

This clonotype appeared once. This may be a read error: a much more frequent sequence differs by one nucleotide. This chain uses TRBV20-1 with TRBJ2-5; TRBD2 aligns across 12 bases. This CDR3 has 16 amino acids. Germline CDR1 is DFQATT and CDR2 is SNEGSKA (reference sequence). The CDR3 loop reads CSARGTSGPEEETQCF. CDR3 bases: TGCAGTGCTAGGGGGACTAGCGGGCCCGAGGAGGAGACCCAGTGCTTC.

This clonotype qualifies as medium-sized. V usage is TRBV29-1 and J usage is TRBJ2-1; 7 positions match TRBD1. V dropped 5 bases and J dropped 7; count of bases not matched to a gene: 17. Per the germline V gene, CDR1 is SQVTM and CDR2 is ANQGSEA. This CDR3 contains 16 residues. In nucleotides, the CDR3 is TGCAGCGTTCTCCTCGAGGGGGCAGGTAATAGGAATGAGCAGTTCTTC. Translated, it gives CSVLLEGAGNRNEQFF.

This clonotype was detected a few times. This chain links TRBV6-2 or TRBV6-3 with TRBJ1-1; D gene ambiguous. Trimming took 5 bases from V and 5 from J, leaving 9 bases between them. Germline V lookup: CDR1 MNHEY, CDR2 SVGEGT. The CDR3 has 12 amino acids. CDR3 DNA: TGTGCCAGCAGTCGTTTACGGACTGAAGCTTTCTTT. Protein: CASSRLRTEAFF.

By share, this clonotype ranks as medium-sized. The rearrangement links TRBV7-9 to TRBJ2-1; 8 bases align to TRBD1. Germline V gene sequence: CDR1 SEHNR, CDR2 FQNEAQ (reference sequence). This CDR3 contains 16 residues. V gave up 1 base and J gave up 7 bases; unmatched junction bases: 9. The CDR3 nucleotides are TGTGCCAGCAGCTTAGTCACAGGGGGAGGTTTGAATGAGCAGTTCTTC. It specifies CASSLVTGGGLNEQFF.

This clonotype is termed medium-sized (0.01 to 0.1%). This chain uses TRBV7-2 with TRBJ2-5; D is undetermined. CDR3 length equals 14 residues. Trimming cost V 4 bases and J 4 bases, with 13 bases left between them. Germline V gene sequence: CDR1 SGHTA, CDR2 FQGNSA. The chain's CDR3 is CASSSLASGETQYF. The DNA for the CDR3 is TGTGCCAGCAGCTCGCTCGCCAGTGGAGAGACCCAGTACTTC.

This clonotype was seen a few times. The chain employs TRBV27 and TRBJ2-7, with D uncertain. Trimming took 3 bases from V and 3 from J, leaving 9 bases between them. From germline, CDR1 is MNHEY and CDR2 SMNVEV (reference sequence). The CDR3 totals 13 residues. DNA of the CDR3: TGTGCCAGCAGTTTCGACATCGGCTACGAGCAGTACTTC. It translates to CASSFDIGYEQYF.

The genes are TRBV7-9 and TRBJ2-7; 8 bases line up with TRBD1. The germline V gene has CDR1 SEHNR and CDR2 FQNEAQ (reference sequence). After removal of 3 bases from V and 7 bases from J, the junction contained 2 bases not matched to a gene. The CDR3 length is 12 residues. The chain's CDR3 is CASSLTGVEQYF. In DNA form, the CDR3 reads TGTGCCAGCAGCTTGACAGGGGTAGAGCAGTACTTC.

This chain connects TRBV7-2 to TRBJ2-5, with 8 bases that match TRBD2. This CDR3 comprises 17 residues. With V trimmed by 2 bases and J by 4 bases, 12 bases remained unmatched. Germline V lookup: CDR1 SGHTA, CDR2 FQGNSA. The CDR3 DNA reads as TGTGCCAGCAGCTTAAATCGGGGGGGGGCGTTTGGAGAGACCCAGTACTTC. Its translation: CASSLNRGGAFGETQYF.